This TCR beta chain was retrieved from a study of metastatic and nonmetastatic thyroid tumors. Study summary: Both malignant and benign thyroid patients supplied peripheral blood and tumor or nodule tissue samples, across which the repertoires of these patients were then compared. General study points: A significant increase in TCR beta diversity was reportedly seen in malignant thyroid tumors relative to benign nodules, in blood and tumor.

Thyroid surgery was preceded by no treatment in any patient. This clone was counted at least ten times. Its antigen remains unknown. In the study's own analysis: The distant-metastasis classifier for papillary thyroid cancer was built from CDR3 differences across clinicopathological groups. Through MiXCR, TCRdb re-clonotyped the PCR reads. What appears here as the V and J calls and clone size reflects TCRdb's work, not the paper's. The repertoire includes 75,000 to 95,000 clones, over 9.5% of them detected once, and approximately 11% sits in the top ten. The CDR3 is 19 residues long. Germline CDR1 and CDR2: LNHDA and SQIVND (reference sequence). The V segment lost 3 bases and the J segment 4 bases; nucleotides outside the gene matches: 13.

The clonotype originates from a female donor with papillary thyroid cancer or a benign thyroid nodule (not recorded which). Some clones in this sample may be carry-over from other donors' samples. The genes are TRBV19 and TRBJ2-3, with 13 bases identical to TRBD2. The sample taken for sequencing was blood. CDR3 loop: CASSMGRTSGSVNADTQYF. The CDR3 DNA sequence: TGTGCCAGTAGTATGGGAAGGACTAGCGGGAGTGTTAATGCAGATACGCAGTATTTT.